These T cell receptor beta chains were read from a single sample in a study of post-analysis software for immune sequencing data. TCRdb itself ran the PCR reads through MiXCR, one entry per CDR3 protein. The sample carries roughly 600,000 distinct CDR3 sequences, around 47% recorded once. Sequences were obtained from blood. The receptors derive from a girl between 5 and 17 years old with multiple sclerosis. The CDR3 runs from the conserved cysteine through the conserved F or W. Fields, in order: D gene, CDR3 length, V gene, clone size, J gene, CDR3 protein, CDR3 DNA. The D gene is left open where the match is weak. Rows give clone size only sometimes, using once, few, many, or a class for an expanded clone.

-	15	TRBV21-1	few	TRBJ1-2	CASSASRGGIYGYTF	TGTGCCAGCAGCGCTTCGCGGGGGGGCATCTATGGCTACACCTTC
TRBD1	14	TRBV5-5	few	TRBJ1-1	CASSPRDRNTEAFF	TGTGCCAGCAGCCCCCGGGACAGGAACACTGAAGCTTTCTTT
-	14	TRBV7-2	-	TRBJ1-1	CASRLSIRDTEAFF	TGTGCCAGCAGACTTTCGATCCGGGACACTGAAGCTTTCTTT
-	15	TRBV7-2	-	TRBJ2-3	CASSLGVSGTDTQYF	TGTGCCAGCAGCTTAGGGGTTAGCGGCACAGATACGCAGTATTTT
-	15	TRBV5-1	few	TRBJ2-7	CASSLGDRDSYEQYF	TGCGCCAGCAGCTTGGGGGACCGAGACTCCTACGAGCAGTACTTC
TRBD2	16	TRBV7-8	-	TRBJ2-7	CASSLSGLAGFYEQYF	TGTGCCAGCAGCTTATCGGGACTAGCGGGATTCTACGAGCAGTACTTC
-	15	TRBV20-1	-	TRBJ2-5	CSPRAARVGQETQYF	TGCAGTCCCAGGGCCGCAAGGGTGGGCCAAGAGACCCAGTACTTC
TRBD2	15	TRBV6-5	-	TRBJ2-7	CASSYVAGGFYEQYF	TGTGCCAGCAGTTACGTAGCGGGAGGCTTCTACGAGCAGTACTTC
TRBD1	14	TRBV12-3/TRBV12-4	-	TRBJ1-1	CASSSPRGRTEAFF	TGTGCCAGCAGTTCCCCCAGGGGGCGCACTGAAGCTTTCTTT
-	11	TRBV12-3/TRBV12-4	many	TRBJ2-7	CASSFAYEQYF	TGTGCCAGCAGTTTCGCCTACGAGCAGTACTTC
TRBD1	15	TRBV7-9	few	TRBJ1-4	CASSSLGGLGEKLFF	TGTGCCAGCAGCTCCTTAGGGGGCTTGGGTGAAAAACTGTTTTTT
TRBD2	15	TRBV7-2	-	TRBJ2-7	CASSLGLAFSYEQYF	TGTGCCAGCAGCTTAGGACTAGCGTTCTCCTACGAGCAGTACTTC
-	16	TRBV9	few	TRBJ2-3	CASSEQTGYSTDTQYF	TGTGCCAGCAGCGAGCAGACGGGGTATTCCACAGATACGCAGTATTTT
-	18	TRBV12-3/TRBV12-4	few	TRBJ2-4	CASSPAAGALIAKNIQYF	TGTGCCAGCAGTCCGGCCGCCGGGGCTCTGATAGCCAAAAACATTCAGTACTTC
-	14	TRBV27	-	TRBJ2-5	CASREELRVETQYF	TGTGCCAGCAGGGAGGAGTTGAGGGTTGAGACCCAGTACTTC
TRBD1	15	TRBV5-6	-	TRBJ1-6	CASSSGQGANSPLHF	TGTGCCAGCAGCTCCGGACAGGGGGCCAATTCACCCCTCCACTTT
-	15	TRBV12-3/TRBV12-4	-	TRBJ1-5	CASSLSGTENQPQHF	TGTGCCAGCAGTTTATCCGGCACCGAAAATCAGCCCCAGCATTTT
TRBD2	13	TRBV12-3/TRBV12-4	few	TRBJ2-1	CASEASGYNEQFF	TGTGCCAGTGAGGCTAGCGGATACAATGAGCAGTTCTTC
TRBD2	14	TRBV7-9	-	TRBJ2-7	CASIPSGTSYEQYF	TGTGCCAGCATCCCCAGCGGGACTTCCTACGAGCAGTACTTC
-	15	TRBV30	-	TRBJ1-4	CAWSNSVGVNEKLFF	TGTGCCTGGAGCAACTCCGTGGGAGTAAATGAAAAACTGTTTTTT
-	14	TRBV20-1	-	TRBJ2-1	CSARIEGQINEQFF	TGCAGTGCTAGGATAGAGGGCCAAATTAATGAGCAGTTCTTC
TRBD1	15	TRBV12-3/TRBV12-4	few	TRBJ2-3	CASSLADRAGDTQYF	TGTGCCAGCAGTTTGGCGGACAGGGCGGGAGATACGCAGTATTTT
-	11	TRBV6-6	-	TRBJ2-5	CASLGQETQYF	TGTGCCAGCCTAGGGCAAGAGACCCAGTACTTC
TRBD1	15	TRBV12-3/TRBV12-4	-	TRBJ2-1	CASSVGQGKGGEQFF	TGTGCCAGCAGTGTGGGACAGGGAAAGGGAGGTGAGCAGTTCTTC
-	16	TRBV6-5	few	TRBJ2-3	CASSKNGLPPADTQYF	TGTGCCAGCAGCAAAAACGGGCTTCCCCCCGCAGATACGCAGTATTTT
TRBD2	17	TRBV29-1	-	TRBJ2-3	CSVEDLRSSGVKDTQYF	TGCAGCGTTGAAGATCTTCGGTCTAGCGGGGTTAAAGATACGCAGTATTTT
-	15	TRBV12-3/TRBV12-4	-	TRBJ2-2	CASSPGAVRVNEQFF	TGTGCCAGCAGTCCAGGGGCAGTCAGGGTAAATGAGCAGTTTTTT
TRBD2	14	TRBV24-1	-	TRBJ2-5	CAAASAGAQETQYF	TGTGCCGCCGCCTCCGCGGGAGCGCAAGAGACCCAGTACTTC
TRBD2	20	TRBV3-1	-	TRBJ2-1	CASSQAGPGTSGRRGNEQFF	TGTGCCAGCAGCCAAGCAGGACCCGGGACTAGCGGGAGAAGGGGCAATGAGCAGTTCTTC
-	15	TRBV7-6	-	TRBJ2-7	CASSLGRGDTYEQYF	TGTGCCAGCAGCTTAGGTCGAGGGGATACCTACGAGCAGTACTTC
-	12	TRBV12-3/TRBV12-4	many	TRBJ1-2	CASSLFNYGYTF	TGTGCCAGCAGTTTATTTAACTATGGCTACACCTTC
-	11	TRBV10-1	few	TRBJ2-1	CASSDGNEQFF	TGCGCCAGCAGTGATGGAAATGAGCAGTTCTTC
TRBD2	14	TRBV12-3/TRBV12-4	-	TRBJ2-5	CASSILAGQETQYF	TGTGCCAGCAGTATACTAGCGGGCCAAGAGACCCAGTACTTC
TRBD1	16	TRBV6-1	-	TRBJ2-5	CASSEAGTGVYYGQYF	TGTGCCAGCAGTGAGGCCGGGACAGGGGTGTACTACGGGCAGTACTTC
-	14	TRBV5-1	-	TRBJ2-7	CASGLVQGRYEQYF	TGCGCCAGCGGCTTGGTACAGGGTAGATACGAGCAGTACTTC
TRBD2	14	TRBV20-1	few	TRBJ2-1	CSARTSGYNNEQFF	TGCAGTGCTAGAACTAGCGGATACAACAATGAGCAGTTCTTC
-	15	TRBV5-6	-	TRBJ2-4	CASSLANTRGNIQYF	TGTGCCAGCAGCTTGGCTAACACCCGGGGGAACATTCAGTACTTC
-	13	TRBV27	-	TRBJ2-1	CASSAASPNEQFF	TGTGCCAGCAGTGCAGCTAGTCCTAATGAGCAGTTCTTC
-	14	TRBV10-2	-	TRBJ2-4	CASSVGQGAVLAYF	-
-	13	TRBV12-3/TRBV12-4	-	TRBJ2-3	CASSWTVVDTQYF	TGTGCCAGCAGTTGGACCGTCGTAGATACGCAGTATTTT
-	16	TRBV28	few	TRBJ2-6	CASREIGGSGANVLTF	TGTGCCAGCAGAGAGATTGGGGGTTCTGGGGCCAACGTCCTGACTTTC